This T cell receptor beta chain is from a study of spatial heterogeneity in lung cancer. Study-level results: Higher tumor mutation counts went along with higher counts of expanded intratumoral alpha and beta TCRs.

TCRdb independently ran MiXCR on the 5' RACE reads; one entry per CDR3 protein. The data contain almost 7,500 distinct CDR3 sequences, 9.5% to 12% of them singletons. Regarding this clonotype: Antigen: not known.

Time point here: sample taken at primary tumor resection. Whole RNA was taken from tumor, nontumor lung or frozen PBMC; it was then sequenced unsorted. The V and J ends lost 0 bases and 4 bases, in that order; junction bases with no gene match: 10. The CDR3 spans 17 residues. CDR1 and CDR2 from the germline V gene are SGHKS and YYEKEE (reference sequence). The gene calls are TRBV5-5 and TRBJ1-1; 9 nucleotides align to TRBD1. The origin of this receptor is a female donor with early-stage non-small cell lung cancer. The specimen was lung tumor tissue, collected at surgery. The CDR3 DNA sequence: TGTGCCAGCAGCTTGGTACAGGGGGCGGATTTGCGCACTGAAGCTTTCTTT. Amino acid sequence: CASSLVQGADLRTEAFF.